The 19 T cell receptor beta chains listed next were all sequenced from one sample in a study of cytomegalovirus exposure and HLA in healthy donors (dated by TCRdb to the late 2010s). Receptors were amplified or captured by the immunoSEQ multiplex PCR assay. For the multiplex PCR, a mixture combining 60 forward primers for TCR Vbeta segments and 13 reverse primers for TCR Jbeta segments was used. The immuneACCESS repertoire file appears here via TCRdb, limited to in-frame rearrangements. These files lack a portion of the clones; in checked studies, under half of the deficit traces to unresolved V genes, and the cause of the others is not known. Present in this sample are about 130,000 clones, 76% of which were seen just once. 2.5% to 4% of the sample lies in the top ten. Sample: PBMCs. The receptors here all came from a man between 35 and 55 years old in good health and CMV-seronegative.

This chain links TRBV19 with TRBJ1-5, with D unresolved. CDR1 and CDR2 from the germline V gene are LNHDA and SQIVND (reference sequence). V lost 6 bases and J 6 bases, leaving 15 bases between the germline ends. This CDR3 is built from 14 residues. CDR3 sequence: CASRNRLAVQPQHF. The CDR3 DNA sequence: TGTGCCAGTAGAAATAGATTAGCGGTTCAGCCCCAGCATTTT.

The genes are TRBV5-1 and TRBJ1-2; D perhaps matches TRBD1 (6 bases). The CDR3 length is 14 residues. CDR1 SGHRS and CDR2 YFSETQ come from the germline V gene. V was pared by 3 bases and J by 0 bases, with 9 bases between. The CDR3 sequence is CASSSQGSNYGYTF. The DNA of the CDR3 is TGCGCCAGCAGCTCACAGGGTTCTAACTATGGCTACACCTTC.

This rearrangement joins TRBV6-1 to TRBJ1-5, with no clear D. Germline CDR1 is MNHNS and CDR2 is SASEGT. V was cut by 4 bases and J by 9 bases, with 10 bases left in between. The CDR3 totals 12 residues. CDR3 sequence: CASSALRMPQHF. The DNA for the CDR3 is TGTGCCAGCAGTGCCCTACGTATGCCCCAGCATTTT.

This chain uses TRBV1 with TRBJ2-5; the table calls TRBD2, which could not be checked here. TRBV1 is a listed pseudogene. This CDR3 contains 16 residues. In DNA, the CDR3 is TGCACCAGCAGCCAAGTAGCGGGAGGGCCACTAAAGACCCAGTACTTC. Translation gives CTSSQVAGGPLKTQYF.

The chain recombines TRBV4-1 with TRBJ1-5, with 7 nucleotides matching TRBD1. The CDR3 is 16 residues long. Trimming cost V 0 bases and J 3 bases; bases outside gene matches: 5. Germline V gene lookup returns CDR1 MGHRA and CDR2 YSYEKL. CDR3 sequence: CASSQESGQVNQPQHF. The CDR3 coding sequence is TGCGCCAGCAGCCAAGAAAGCGGACAGGTCAATCAGCCCCAGCATTTT.

The chain carries TRBV7-2 and TRBJ2-7; TRBD2 aligns across 7 bases. CDR1 and CDR2 from the germline V gene are SGHTA and FQGNSA. J lost 3 bases, V lost 8 bases, and 7 bases had no gene match. There are 13 residues in the CDR3. The CDR3 bases are TGTGCCAGCGCTAGCGGAGAAATCTACGAGCAGTACTTC. Translation gives CASASGEIYEQYF.

CDR3 amino acids: CSVANRLNEKLFF. The DNA of the CDR3 is TGCAGCGTTGCAAACAGATTAAATGAAAAACTGTTTTTT. The chain links TRBV29-1 to TRBJ1-4; D gene ambiguous. The CDR3 extends over 13 amino acids. Trimming left V 4 bases short and J 5 bases short, with 11 bases between. Germline V gene lookup returns CDR1 SQVTM and CDR2 ANQGSEA.

This clone appeared once. The genes are TRBV7-8 and TRBJ1-5, with 10 bases that match TRBD1. The length of the CDR3 is 16 residues. From germline, CDR1 is SGHVS and CDR2 FQNEAQ. Trimming cost V 4 bases and J 7 bases; bases outside gene matches: 10. CDR3 loop: CASSSTPADRGQPQHF. Here the CDR3 DNA reads TGTGCCAGCAGCTCCACTCCGGCGGACAGGGGGCAGCCCCAGCATTTT.

The rearrangement uses TRBV4-1 and TRBJ1-4, with TRBD1 matching 7 bases. V gave up 3 bases and J gave up 2 bases; unmatched junction bases: 3. The CDR3 extends over 15 amino acids. Germline V gives CDR1 MGHRA, CDR2 YSYEKL. The CDR3 spells CASSQSGGTNEKLFF. In nucleotides, the CDR3 is TGCGCCAGCAGCCAGTCAGGGGGGACTAATGAAAAACTGTTTTTT.

The table lists this clone with a count of one. The V and J genes are TRBV28 and TRBJ1-1; D call uncertain. Germline assignment: CDR1 MDHEN and CDR2 SYDVKM. Trimming left V 8 bases short and J 0 bases short, with 16 bases between. This CDR3 has 15 residues. CDR3 amino acids: CASREAEKMNTEAFF. CDR3 in DNA: TGTGCCAGCCGTGAGGCAGAGAAGATGAACACTGAAGCTTTCTTT.

The genes are TRBV28 and TRBJ1-4; tentative D call: TRBD1 (6 bases). The germline V gene has CDR1 MDHEN and CDR2 SYDVKM. There are 14 residues in the CDR3. Trimming left V 3 bases short and J 6 bases short, with 11 bases between. The CDR3 DNA reads TGTGCCAGCAGTTTGGACAGCCACCATGAAAAACTGTTTTTT. This encodes CASSLDSHHEKLFF. The full variable domain, completed using reference TRBV28 and TRBJ1-4, is DVKVTQSSRYLVKRTGEKVFLECVQDMDHENMFWYRQDPGLGLRLIYFSYDVKMKEKGDIPEGYSVSREKKERFSLILESASTNQTSMYLCASSLDSHHEKLFFGSGTQLSVL.

The J gene is TRBJ2-3, the V gene TRBV7-6, with D perhaps TRBD1 (5 bases). CDR1 and CDR2 (germline): SGHVS, FNYEAQ. CDR3 length equals 15 residues. V was shortened by 1 base and J by 4 bases, with 12 bases between the two germline ends. CDR3 DNA: TGTGCCAGCAGCTTAGGTTCTGTAGGGGCAGATACGCAGTATTTT. Protein sequence: CASSLGSVGADTQYF.

The chain uses TRBV19 and TRBJ2-7, with D possibly matching TRBD2 (7 bases). Germline V gives CDR1 LNHDA, CDR2 SQIVND (reference sequence). This CDR3 is built from 13 residues. Trimming removed 7 bases at V and 2 bases at J, with 12 bases between. As DNA, the CDR3 is TGTGCCAGTAATCGGGGGGACACCTACGAGCAGTACTTC. Its protein product is CASNRGDTYEQYF.

The chain couples TRBV25-1 to TRBJ2-1; 10 positions agree with TRBD2. Germline V gene data show CDR1 as MGHDK and CDR2 as SYGVNS. The trim removed 7 bases at V and 5 bases at J, leaving 2 bases unmatched. CDR3 length: 13 amino acids. The CDR3 coding sequence is TGTGCCAGCAAGCGGGGGGGACACAATGAGCAGTTCTTC. Translated, it gives CASKRGGHNEQFF.

The chain joins TRBV7-9 to TRBJ1-2, with D perhaps TRBD1 (5 bases). CDR1 and CDR2 (germline): SEHNR, FQNEAQ (reference sequence). CDR3 length: 15 residues. Trimming pared 2 bases from V and 1 base from J, leaving 11 bases between. CDR3 loop: CASSLQGLGNYGYTF. In DNA form, the CDR3 reads TGTGCCAGCAGCTTACAGGGATTGGGTAACTATGGCTACACCTTC.

The chain has TRBV5-4 and TRBJ2-1; 11 bases align to TRBD1. V lost 4 bases and J lost 7; bases outside the gene matches: 10. Germline values: CDR1 SGHNT, CDR2 YYREEE (reference sequence). This CDR3 is built from 16 residues. CDR3 loop: CASSRTGGIAYNEQFF. The CDR3 nucleotides read TGTGCCAGCAGCCGGACAGGGGGCATTGCTTATAATGAGCAGTTCTTC. Full variable domain (missing parts from reference TRBV5-4 and TRBJ2-1): ETGVTQSPTHLIKTRGQQVTLRCSSQSGHNTVSWYQQALGQGPQFIFQYYREEENGRGNFPPRFSGLQFPNYSSELNVNALELDDSALYLCASSRTGGIAYNEQFFGPGTRLTVL.

This sequence joins TRBV5-4 and TRBJ1-2; TRBD1 aligns across 7 bases. Germline trimming cut 4 bases from V and 11 bases from J; bases unmatched to any gene: 14. The CDR3 runs to 14 residues. CDR1 SGHNT and CDR2 YYREEE come from the germline V gene (reference sequence). CDR3 amino acids: CASSAGQAGRRYTF. CDR3 DNA sequence: TGTGCCAGCAGCGCCGGACAGGCCGGCCGGAGGTACACCTTC. The full variable domain, with the rest looked up from reference TRBV5-4 and TRBJ1-2, is ETGVTQSPTHLIKTRGQQVTLRCSSQSGHNTVSWYQQALGQGPQFIFQYYREEENGRGNFPPRFSGLQFPNYSSELNVNALELDDSALYLCASSAGQAGRRYTFGSGTRLTVV.

The CDR3 DNA sequence: TGCGCCAGCAGCCAAGTGGCTAGGCAGGGGGGCGACAATCAGCCCCAGCATTTT. Translation: CASSQVARQGGDNQPQHF. The chain carries TRBV4-1 and TRBJ1-5, with 7 bases that match TRBD1. V was clipped by 1 base and J by 3 bases; unmatched bases: 12. The CDR3 has 18 amino acids. Germline V CDR1 and CDR2: MGHRA, YSYEKL.

CDR3 region: CASSDKEQRHENTEAFF. As DNA, the CDR3 is TGTGCCAGCAGCGATAAAGAGCAGCGGCATGAGAACACTGAAGCTTTCTTT. This sequence joins TRBV9 and TRBJ1-1; D is unclear. V was pared by 3 bases and J by 1 base, with 19 bases between. This CDR3 contains 17 residues. In germline, CDR1 is SGDLS, CDR2 YYNGEE. The complete variable domain, with remaining parts taken from reference TRBV9 and TRBJ1-1, reads DSGVTQTPKHLITATGQRVTLRCSPRSGDLSVYWYQQSLDQGLQFLIQYYNGEERAKGNILERFSAQQFPDLHSELNLSSLELGDSALYFCASSDKEQRHENTEAFFGQGTRLTVV.